This T cell receptor (beta chain) was identified in a study of CD8 T cells in ankylosing spondylitis. Study-level results: Matched ankylosing spondylitis synovial fluid reportedly contained a significantly enriched population of disease-linked clones.

Using its own MiXCR run on the 5' RACE reads, TCRdb lists one record per CDR3 protein. The sample carries 40,000 to 50,000 distinct CDR3 sequences, around 2.9% recorded once. This clonotype was detected many times. Antigen unknown. The clonotype originates from a male donor with ankylosing spondylitis or in good health (not recorded which). Sequencing input: blood, either unsorted or a sorted T cell fraction (not recorded which).

The CDR3 spells CASSVVGGRGTGELFF. Written as DNA, the CDR3 is TGTGCCAGCAGCGTGGTGGGAGGTCGTGGGACCGGGGAGCTGTTTTTT. The V gene is TRBV9, the J gene TRBJ2-2, with TRBD2 as a possible D gene (6 bases). Trimming shortened V by 2 bases and J by 5 bases, and 16 bases separated the two germline ends. CDR1 SGDLS and CDR2 YYNGEE come from the germline V gene. This CDR3 comprises 16 residues. The full variable domain, with the rest looked up from reference TRBV9 and TRBJ2-2, is DSGVTQTPKHLITATGQRVTLRCSPRSGDLSVYWYQQSLDQGLQFLIQYYNGEERAKGNILERFSAQQFPDLHSELNLSSLELGDSALYFCASSVVGGRGTGELFFGEGSRLTVL.